The clone carrying this T cell receptor (beta chain) showed up just a few times. The record originates from a study of T cells in Graves' hyperthyroidism and ophthalmopathy. Amplified regions were TCR beta CDR3 sequences from RNA transcripts. TCR CDR3 underwent first-round RT-PCR with the HTBI primer set. TCRdb passed the multiplex PCR reads through MiXCR, listing each CDR3 protein once. The sample records a few hundred thousand distinct CDR3 sequences, about 46% being singletons. CDR3 length: 17 amino acids. Trimming took off 6 bases at V and 7 bases at J, with 27 bases between the two ends. The clonotype was recovered from an adult woman with Graves' disease, either hyperthyroidism or ophthalmopathy (not recorded which). Sequencing was done on a sample of peripheral blood or thyroid tissue (not recorded which). The chain has TRBV12-3 or TRBV12-4 and TRBJ1-2; D is perhaps TRBD1 (5 bases). The CDR3: CASSIPYGFGGSGGYTF. The CDR3 DNA reads TGTGCCAGCAGCATACCCTATGGGTTCGGGGGATCGGGTGGCTACACCTTC.